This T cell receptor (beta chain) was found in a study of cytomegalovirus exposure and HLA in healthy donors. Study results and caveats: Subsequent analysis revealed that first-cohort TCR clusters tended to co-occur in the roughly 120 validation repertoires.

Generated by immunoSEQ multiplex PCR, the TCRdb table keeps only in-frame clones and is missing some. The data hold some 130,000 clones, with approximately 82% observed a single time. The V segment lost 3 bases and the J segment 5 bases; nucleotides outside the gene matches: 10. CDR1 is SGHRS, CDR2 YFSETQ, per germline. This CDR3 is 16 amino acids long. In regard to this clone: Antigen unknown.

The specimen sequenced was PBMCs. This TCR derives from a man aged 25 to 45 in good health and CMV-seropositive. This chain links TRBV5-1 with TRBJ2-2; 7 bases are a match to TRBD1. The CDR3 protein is CASSWTGAPGTGELFF. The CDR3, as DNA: TGCGCCAGCAGCTGGACAGGTGCCCCGGGTACCGGGGAGCTGTTTTTT.